Each of the 17 T cell receptor beta chains below was sequenced from the same sample in a study of blood T cell repertoires in COVID-19. Here immunoSEQ multiplex PCR was the method, and the copy in TCRdb shows in-frame clones only, minus some. Found here are around 300,000 clones, about 83% of them singletons; the top ten hold 9.4%. The sample comprised peripheral blood. These receptors came from a woman aged 45-65 years who had recovered from COVID-19.

The CDR3 bases are TGTGCCAGCAGTCCCCCGTCCCTTCGTCAGTACTTC. It encodes CASSPPSLRQYF. This rearrangement joins TRBV28 to TRBJ2-5; D remains ambiguous. V lost 5 bases to trimming and J lost 11 bases, with 15 bases between them. The CDR3 is 12 residues long. The germline gives CDR1 MDHEN, CDR2 SYDVKM.

The genes are TRBV9 and TRBJ2-7; 7 nucleotides align to TRBD1. V lost 4 bases to trimming and J lost 2 bases; unmatched junction nucleotides: 9. Germline CDR1 and CDR2: SGDLS and YYNGEE. CDR3 length: 15 amino acids. The CDR3 DNA follows: TGTGCCAGCAGCCCTTGGGACAGTAGCGCCTACGAGCAGTACTTC. It translates to CASSPWDSSAYEQYF.

This sequence joins TRBV30 and TRBJ2-1, with TRBD2 as a possible D gene (5 bases). The V and J ends lost 2 bases and 10 bases respectively, with 18 bases between them. Germline V gene lookup returns CDR1 GTSNPN and CDR2 SVGIG (reference sequence). This CDR3 is 14 amino acids long. CDR3: CAWSQSTTLIEQFF. Written as DNA, the CDR3 is TGTGCCTGGAGTCAATCGACTACGCTTATAGAGCAGTTCTTC.

This rearrangement joins TRBV28 to TRBJ1-2; D remains unclear. V was shortened by 10 bases and J by 7 bases, with 16 bases between the two germline ends. The CDR3 has 12 residues. The V gene's germline CDR1 is MDHEN and CDR2 SYDVKM. In DNA, the CDR3 is TGTGCCATCCAGACCCCAGGTTCTGGCTACACCTTC. Protein sequence: CAIQTPGSGYTF.

This clone was counted between two and nine times. The chain carries TRBV28 and TRBJ2-1; possible D gene TRBD2, 5 bases. The germline V and J ends were trimmed by 1 base and 8 bases, with 15 bases remaining between them. CDR1 MDHEN and CDR2 SYDVKM come from the germline V gene. The CDR3 is made up of 15 amino acids. CDR3 amino acids: CASSLSSLGAYEQFF. CDR3 nucleotide sequence: TGTGCCAGCAGTTTATCCTCACTAGGCGCGTATGAGCAGTTCTTC.

The chain joins TRBV5-1 to TRBJ2-2, with TRBD1 matching over 10 bases. Losses at the gene ends were 5 bases for V and 4 bases for J; bases not matched to a gene: 5. Germline assignment: CDR1 SGHRS and CDR2 YFSETQ. CDR3 length: 15 residues. CDR3 sequence (DNA): TGCGCCAGCAGAGAGGGACAGGGGATCACCGGGGAGCTGTTTTTT. Translation gives CASREGQGITGELFF.

The J gene is TRBJ2-1, the V gene TRBV13, with 7 bases that match TRBD1. CDR1 is PRHDT and CDR2 is FYEKMQ in the germline V gene (reference sequence). This CDR3 contains 14 residues. The V and J ends lost 5 bases and 7 bases, in that order; junction bases with no gene match: 8. The CDR3 DNA is TGTGCCAGCAGCGTCGTACAGGGGCGGAATGAGCAGTTCTTC. This codes for CASSVVQGRNEQFF.

This sequence joins TRBV6-5 and TRBJ1-3; perhaps TRBD1 as D (6 bases). Trimming removed 5 bases at V and 1 base at J, with 9 bases between. This CDR3 spans 14 amino acids. Germline V gene lookup returns CDR1 MNHEY and CDR2 SVGAGI. The CDR3 loop is CASSTGQSGNTIYF. CDR3 DNA sequence: TGTGCCAGCAGTACAGGGCAATCTGGAAACACCATATATTTT.

This chain joins TRBV18 and TRBJ1-1; 8 bases align to TRBD1. The CDR3 spans 14 residues. J was trimmed by 6 bases and V by 6 bases; bases with no gene match: 9. Germline lookup yields CDR1 KGHSH and CDR2 LQKENI. In DNA, the CDR3 is TGTGCCAGCTCGCCGGACAGGGCGGTTGCTGAAGCTTTCTTT. Amino acid sequence: CASSPDRAVAEAFF.

The chain carries TRBV5-1 and TRBJ2-2, with D maybe TRBD1 (5 bases). Trimming stripped 3 bases from V and 10 bases from J, with 16 bases between. Germline CDR1 SGHRS, CDR2 YFSETQ. This CDR3 has 14 residues. The CDR3 sequence: CASSSDTTVVELFF. The DNA for the CDR3 is TGCGCCAGCAGCTCTGACACGACAGTGGTGGAGCTGTTTTTT.

The J gene is TRBJ2-7, the V gene TRBV19; 9 positions match TRBD1. CDR1 and CDR2 (germline): LNHDA, SQIVND (reference sequence). The CDR3 is made up of 13 amino acids. Losses at the gene ends were 5 bases for V and 5 bases for J; bases not matched to a gene: 4. The CDR3 bases are TGTGCCAGTAGTCCTCGGACAGGGGACGAGCAGTACTTC. Amino acids: CASSPRTGDEQYF.

This chain uses TRBV19 with TRBJ1-2; 7 nucleotides line up with TRBD1. V trimming: 3 bases; J trimming: 2 bases; junction bases outside the gene matches: 9. Germline V gene lookup returns CDR1 LNHDA and CDR2 SQIVND (reference sequence). The CDR3 loop spans 16 amino acids. The CDR3 nucleotides read TGTGCCAGTAGTATCCGGACAGGCCTCAACAACTATGGCTACACCTTC. This encodes CASSIRTGLNNYGYTF.

The chain employs TRBV11-2 and TRBJ1-6; D not certain. Trimming cost V 1 base and J 8 bases, with 9 bases left between them. Germline values: CDR1 SGHAT, CDR2 FQNNGV. The CDR3 runs to 14 residues. In nucleotides, the CDR3 is TGTGCCAGCAGCTTAGTCCTTAGAGATTCACCCCTCCACTTT. This codes for CASSLVLRDSPLHF.

V is TRBV4-3 and J is TRBJ2-1, with a possible D match to TRBD2 (6 bases). This CDR3 is built from 15 residues. The V and J ends lost 0 bases and 5 bases respectively, with 11 bases between them. Per the germline V gene, CDR1 is LGHNA and CDR2 is YSLEER. This chain's CDR3 is CASSQDPGLDNEQFF. For the CDR3, the DNA is TGCGCCAGCAGCCAAGACCCGGGACTGGACAATGAGCAGTTCTTC.

This clone was observed a few times. This chain joins TRBV6-2 or TRBV6-3 and TRBJ1-5; D is possibly TRBD1 (5 bases). V lost 2 bases and J 9 bases, leaving 5 bases between the germline ends. The germline CDR1 and CDR2 sequences are MNHEY and SVGEGT. The CDR3 has 11 amino acids. The CDR3 is CASSYQGPQHF. Here the CDR3 DNA reads TGTGCCAGCAGTTACCAGGGGCCCCAGCATTTT.

The chain combines TRBV2 with TRBJ2-1; 13 bases fit TRBD2. The ends lost 5 bases at V and 8 bases at J; junction bases unmatched: 9. Per germline, CDR1 SNHLY and CDR2 FYNNEI. CDR3 size: 16 residues. Here the CDR3 reads CASSHILAGGPHEQFF. In DNA, the CDR3 is TGTGCCAGCAGTCATATACTAGCGGGGGGGCCTCATGAGCAGTTCTTC.

The chain couples TRBV27 to TRBJ1-6; no reliable D call. V gave up 5 bases and J gave up 6 bases, with 11 bases separating them. CDR1 and CDR2 from the germline V gene are MNHEY and SMNVEV (reference sequence). The CDR3 has 14 amino acids. For the CDR3, the DNA is TGTGCCAGCAGTGCCTTCGGAGCTAATTCACCCCTCCACTTT. It encodes CASSAFGANSPLHF.